Each of the 30 T cell receptor beta chains below was sequenced from the same sample in a study of cytomegalovirus exposure and HLA in healthy donors. A multiplex PCR was run with 60 Vbeta primers and 13 Jbeta primers. Profiling relied on immunoSEQ multiplex PCR, and the TCRdb table lists in-frame clones only, not all of them. The sample records 72,000 or so clones, less than 80% being singletons. Material for sequencing was PBMCs. These receptors came from a woman between 50 and 59 years old in good health and CMV-seronegative.

The chain couples TRBV28 to TRBJ1-2, with a weak D call TRBD1 (6 bases). Trimming pared 3 bases from V and 4 bases from J, leaving 12 bases between. CDR1 MDHEN and CDR2 SYDVKM come from the germline V gene. The CDR3 is 14 residues long. The CDR3 nucleotides are TGTGCCAGCAGTTTCCCTGGACAGTTCTATGGCTACACCTTC. This gives the protein CASSFPGQFYGYTF.

The chain uses TRBV7-3 and TRBJ2-5; TRBD2 aligns across 7 bases. CDR1 and CDR2 (germline): SGHTA, FQGTGA. J lost 2 bases, V lost 5 bases, and 5 bases had no gene match. The length of the CDR3 is 14 residues. CDR3: CASSRVGGQETQYF. In nucleotides, the CDR3 is TGTGCCAGCAGCCGAGTCGGGGGGCAAGAGACCCAGTACTTC.

The CDR3 bases are TGTGCCAGCAGTCGCCCAGGGGGCAGCGCTGAAGCTTTCTTT. It yields the protein CASSRPGGSAEAFF. The chain carries TRBV6-5 and TRBJ1-1; 8 bases map to TRBD1. Germline V gene sequence: CDR1 MNHEY, CDR2 SVGAGI. The CDR3 totals 14 residues. Trimming took 5 bases from V and 6 from J; bases not matched to a gene: 8.

This chain links TRBV6-5 with TRBJ1-4; tentatively, D is TRBD1 (5 bases). V was cut by 4 bases and J by 10 bases, with 16 bases left in between. Germline V gene lookup returns CDR1 MNHEY and CDR2 SVGAGI. The CDR3 is 14 amino acids. The CDR3 sequence: CASSSSQADVKLFF. CDR3 nucleotides: TGTGCCAGCAGTTCGTCACAGGCGGATGTAAAACTGTTTTTT.

This clone has more than one count but fewer than ten. The chain links TRBV28 to TRBJ1-2; 10 bases match TRBD1. The CDR3 runs 20 residues. V dropped 5 bases and J dropped 0; count of bases not matched to a gene: 18. CDR1 is MDHEN and CDR2 is SYDVKM in the germline V gene. CDR3 residues: CASSLTPPDRGLKPNYGYTF. In DNA, the CDR3 is TGTGCCAGCAGTCTTACCCCCCCCGACAGGGGGCTTAAGCCTAACTATGGCTACACCTTC.

This chain links TRBV7-3 with TRBJ2-1, with TRBD2 identical over 8 bases. Germline CDR1 and CDR2: SGHTA and FQGTGA. Trimming cost V 1 base and J 2 bases; bases outside gene matches: 1. CDR3 size: 15 residues. Here the CDR3 reads CASSLNGGAYNEQFF. The CDR3 DNA is TGTGCCAGCAGCTTAAACGGGGGGGCCTACAATGAGCAGTTCTTC.

The CDR3 sequence is CASSLSLGRPQHF. CDR3 bases: TGTGCCAGCAGCTTATCGTTGGGGCGGCCCCAGCATTTT. The chain employs TRBV5-6 and TRBJ1-5; tentatively, D is TRBD1 (5 bases). Trimming stripped 2 bases from V and 9 bases from J, with 12 bases between. This CDR3 is built from 13 residues. CDR1 is SGHDT, CDR2 YYEEEE, per germline.

This clone has just a few counts. The chain employs TRBV5-1 and TRBJ2-1, with unresolved D. V lost 4 bases to trimming and J lost 9 bases, with 14 bases between them. CDR1 SGHRS and CDR2 YFSETQ come from the germline V gene. This CDR3 comprises 13 residues. The DNA of the CDR3 is TGCGCCAGCAGCCTAGACCCGGAGAGTGAGCAGTTCTTC. It specifies CASSLDPESEQFF.

V and J are TRBV16 and TRBJ2-7, with 10 bases that match TRBD1. This CDR3 contains 15 residues. The junction had 5 bases not matched to a gene; V was cut back by 3 bases and J by 3 bases. CDR1 is KGHSY and CDR2 is FQNENV in the germline V gene. CDR3 bases: TGTGCCAGCAGCCATGCCGGGGACAGGGGCTACGAGCAGTACTTC. Its protein is CASSHAGDRGYEQYF.

This chain joins TRBV7-9 and TRBJ2-6; possible D gene TRBD1, 6 bases. The CDR3 runs to 16 residues. Germline V CDR1 and CDR2: SEHNR, FQNEAQ (reference sequence). The germline V and J ends were trimmed by 5 bases and 4 bases, with 15 bases remaining between them. In DNA form, the CDR3 reads TGTGCCAGCAGCCAGAACAGGGCTGTGGGGGCCAACGTCCTGACTTTC. This sequence encodes CASSQNRAVGANVLTF.

The rearrangement links TRBV5-4 to TRBJ2-7; D is possibly TRBD1 (6 bases). The germline V gene encodes CDR1 SGHNT and CDR2 YYREEE (reference sequence). The germline V and J ends were trimmed by 2 bases and 3 bases, with 9 bases remaining between them. The CDR3 extends over 13 amino acids. CDR3 DNA: TGTGCCAGCAGCTTCGGACAGCTCTACGAGCAGTACTTC. Protein: CASSFGQLYEQYF.

The V gene is TRBV7-2, the J gene TRBJ1-4; D perhaps matches TRBD1 (6 bases). The CDR3 runs 14 residues. The germline CDR1 and CDR2 sequences are SGHTA and FQGNSA. Trimming removed 6 bases at V and 5 bases at J, with 13 bases between. The CDR3 coding sequence is TGTGCCAGCAGGCGGGGGGCCGCGAATGAAAAACTGTTTTTT. Its protein is CASRRGAANEKLFF. Full variable domain (rest looked up from reference TRBV7-2 and TRBJ1-4): GAGVSQSPSNKVTEKGKDVELRCDPISGHTALYWYRQSLGQGLEFLIYFQGNSAPDKSGLPSDRFSAERTGGSVSTLTIQRTQQEDSAVYLCASRRGAANEKLFFGSGTQLSVL.

The chain has TRBV2 and TRBJ2-1; the match to TRBD2 covers 11 bases. V shed 7 bases, J shed 7 bases, and the junction held 15 bases outside the gene matches. This CDR3 is built from 17 residues. Germline assignment: CDR1 SNHLY and CDR2 FYNNEI. In DNA form, the CDR3 reads TGTGCCAGCATAACCAGGCCTAGCGGGAGGTCGGGAAATGAGCAGTTCTTC. This gives the protein CASITRPSGRSGNEQFF.

The J gene is TRBJ2-7, the V gene TRBV21-1; the D call TRBD2 from the table was never checked on the DNA. TRBV21-1 is given as a pseudogene. The CDR3 loop spans 17 amino acids. The CDR3 sequence is CASSKGTSGRSSYEQYF. The CDR3 nucleotides are TGTGCCAGCAGCAAAGGGACTAGCGGGCGTAGTTCCTACGAGCAGTACTTC.

This chain joins TRBV19 and TRBJ2-7; TRBD1 agrees at 10 bases. Germline CDR1 reads LNHDA; CDR2 reads SQIVND (reference sequence). The CDR3 totals 15 residues. Trimming cost V 5 bases and J 1 base; bases outside gene matches: 5. In nucleotides, the CDR3 is TGTGCCAGTAGTGCGACAGGGGGCCTTTCCTACGAGCAGTACTTC. Protein product: CASSATGGLSYEQYF.

This sequence joins TRBV5-6 and TRBJ1-1, with a tentative D call TRBD1 (5 bases). CDR1 is SGHDT and CDR2 is YYEEEE in the germline V gene. The V and J ends lost 4 bases and 5 bases respectively, with 15 bases between them. The CDR3 has 14 residues. This CDR3 is CASSPRWGGTEAFF. CDR3 bases: TGTGCCAGCAGCCCCAGGTGGGGGGGTACTGAAGCTTTCTTT.

This clone was found a few times. V gene TRBV30 combines with J gene TRBJ2-3; TRBD2 matches at 12 bases. The CDR3 loop spans 16 amino acids. CDR1 and CDR2 from the germline V gene are GTSNPN and SVGIG (reference sequence). J lost 8 bases, V lost 1 base, and 10 bases had no gene match. Written as DNA, the CDR3 is TGTGCCTGGAGTGCCGGACTAGCGGGATTAGGTGGTACGCAGTATTTT. It codes for CAWSAGLAGLGGTQYF.

CDR3 sequence: CASSPAPSFGTGELFF. DNA of the CDR3: TGTGCCAGCAGCCCGGCCCCTAGCTTTGGCACCGGGGAGCTGTTTTTT. This chain connects TRBV5-6 to TRBJ2-2, with D maybe TRBD2 (5 bases). CDR1 and CDR2 from the germline V gene are SGHDT and YYEEEE. Trimming pared 4 bases from V and 4 bases from J, leaving 17 bases between. The CDR3 spans 16 residues.

This sequence joins TRBV5-4 and TRBJ1-3; unclear D gene. The CDR3 is 15 residues long. CDR1 is SGHNT and CDR2 is YYREEE in the germline V gene (reference sequence). The V end lost 7 bases, the J end lost 0 bases, and 14 bases lay between the germline ends. CDR3 sequence (DNA): TGTGCCAGCTTGGATCGGAGGAGCTCTGGAAACACCATATATTTT. This encodes CASLDRRSSGNTIYF.

This clone was recorded a few times. The rearrangement links TRBV5-6 to TRBJ1-1, with 9 positions matching TRBD1. The germline CDR1 and CDR2 sequences are SGHDT and YYEEEE. This CDR3 contains 15 residues. V dropped 4 bases and J dropped 1; count of bases not matched to a gene: 5. The CDR3: CASSGRDRANTEAFF. In nucleotides, the CDR3 is TGTGCCAGCAGCGGCCGGGACAGGGCGAACACTGAAGCTTTCTTT.

This clone occurred a few times. The chain combines TRBV27 with TRBJ1-2; the D gene is possibly TRBD1 (6 bases). Deletions cut 2 bases from V and 5 bases from J, with 12 bases between. Germline V gene data show CDR1 as MNHEY and CDR2 as SMNVEV (reference sequence). The CDR3 is made up of 14 amino acids. DNA for the CDR3: TGTGCCAGCAGTTTAAAGGGGGAGGGTTATGGCTACACCTTC. This encodes CASSLKGEGYGYTF.

This clone was observed a single time. V is TRBV30 and J is TRBJ2-1; D possibly corresponds to TRBD1 (6 bases). There are 11 residues in the CDR3. Germline CDR1 is GTSNPN and CDR2 is SVGIG (reference sequence). With 3 bases removed from V and 6 bases from J, the gap between germline ends came to 6 bases. The chain's CDR3 is CAWSRGNEQFF. Here the CDR3 DNA reads TGTGCCTGGAGCAGGGGCAATGAGCAGTTCTTC.

The chain couples TRBV28 to TRBJ1-5; D gene ambiguous. Germline V gene sequence: CDR1 MDHEN, CDR2 SYDVKM. This CDR3 region has 12 residues. V was trimmed by 6 bases and J by 4 bases, leaving 7 bases between them. CDR3 sequence reads: CASRTMNQPQHF. The CDR3, as DNA: TGTGCCAGCAGGACAATGAATCAGCCCCAGCATTTT. The full variable domain, with the rest looked up from reference TRBV28 and TRBJ1-5, is DVKVTQSSRYLVKRTGEKVFLECVQDMDHENMFWYRQDPGLGLRLIYFSYDVKMKEKGDIPEGYSVSREKKERFSLILESASTNQTSMYLCASRTMNQPQHFGDGTRLSIL.

This clone has more than one count but fewer than ten. This chain connects TRBV7-3 to TRBJ2-5; 10 bases are shared with TRBD2. CDR3 length: 15 residues. V was clipped by 5 bases and J by 4 bases; unmatched bases: 7. Germline CDR1 reads SGHTA; CDR2 reads FQGTGA. Here the CDR3 reads CASSPGLATPETQYF. The CDR3 DNA sequence: TGTGCCAGCAGCCCGGGACTAGCGACCCCAGAGACCCAGTACTTC.

This sequence joins TRBV6-5 and TRBJ1-4; a weak D match, TRBD1 (5 bases). This CDR3 comprises 14 residues. V shed 5 bases and J shed 0 bases, with 7 bases lying between them. CDR1 MNHEY and CDR2 SVGAGI come from the germline V gene. The CDR3 is CASSRTPTNEKLFF. For the CDR3, the DNA is TGTGCCAGCAGTAGGACACCAACTAATGAAAAACTGTTTTTT.

The gene calls are TRBV4-3 and TRBJ2-2; 7 nucleotides match TRBD2. The V gene's germline CDR1 is LGHNA and CDR2 YSLEER. The CDR3 loop spans 17 amino acids. V was clipped by 1 base and J by 5 bases; unmatched bases: 10. The CDR3 here is CASSQGSGLGGTGELFF. The CDR3 DNA reads TGCGCCAGCAGCCAAGGGTCGGGACTCGGGGGGACCGGGGAGCTGTTTTTT.

The chain carries TRBV14 and TRBJ1-1; D ambiguous. Germline CDR1 reads SGHDN; CDR2 reads FVKESK. With 4 bases removed from V and 4 bases from J, the gap between germline ends came to 13 bases. This CDR3 comprises 14 residues. The CDR3 is CASSRLTSGTEAFF. The CDR3 nucleotides are TGTGCCAGCAGCCGACTCACAAGTGGCACTGAAGCTTTCTTT.

The chain recombines TRBV5-1 with TRBJ2-1; 7 nucleotides line up with TRBD2. Germline loops: CDR1 SGHRS, CDR2 YFSETQ. The CDR3 is 16 residues long. J gave up 3 bases and V 3 bases, and 9 bases lay outside the gene matches. The CDR3 DNA follows: TGCGCCAGCAGCTCGGCGGCGGGAGAAAACTACAATGAGCAGTTCTTC. This encodes CASSSAAGENYNEQFF.

The V gene is TRBV5-4, the J gene TRBJ2-5; 10 nucleotides match TRBD1. Unmatched junction bases numbered 14, after V lost 1 base and J lost 5 bases. Germline-derived CDR1 and CDR2 are SGHNT and YYREEE (reference sequence). The CDR3 length is 18 residues. CDR3 coding DNA: TGTGCCAGCAGCTTGAGCTGGACAGGGGGGAGATTATCGGAGACCCAGTACTTC. Its translation: CASSLSWTGGRLSETQYF.

The chain links TRBV10-3 to TRBJ1-2; D is unclear. This CDR3 spans 13 amino acids. V lost 3 bases, J lost 4 bases, and 9 bases lay in between. Germline V gene lookup returns CDR1 ENHRY and CDR2 SYGVKD. DNA for the CDR3: TGTGCCATCAGTGAAGGACTGCCCTATGGCTACACCTTC. Translating gives CAISEGLPYGYTF.